What follows are 9 T cell receptor beta chains derived from one specimen sequenced in a study of Ad26.COV2.S vaccination and SARS-CoV-2 variants (dated by TCRdb to about 2021). The library was obtained by the immunoSEQ multiplex PCR assay. The immuneACCESS repertoire file appears here via TCRdb, limited to in-frame rearrangements. These files lack a portion of the clones; in checked studies, under half of the deficit traces to unresolved V genes, and the cause of the others is not known. Within this sample are 300,000 to 400,000 clones, with more than 75% of them counted one time only. The ten top clones hold more than 3% of the sample. According to the study, the label for this sample's treatment or condition signals: about 20 received Ad26.COV2.S at low or high dose, single or two shots; about 5 received placebo; per-sample allocation not given. For vaccine and placebo recipients, repertoires were sequenced using samples collected on day 63 after the first injection.

The specimen comprised peripheral blood, sampled in a trial of Ad26.COV2.S vaccine versus placebo. The receptor set was obtained from a person aged 18 to 65 who received the Ad26.COV2.S COVID-19 vaccine or a placebo.

This chain connects TRBV9 to TRBJ2-2; 7 nucleotides line up with TRBD1. J lost 2 bases, V lost 0 bases, and 10 bases had no gene match. Germline V lookup: CDR1 SGDLS, CDR2 YYNGEE. The CDR3 runs to 18 residues. The CDR3 reads CASSVVQGGYLNTGELFF. CDR3 sequence (DNA): TGTGCCAGCAGCGTAGTTCAAGGGGGCTATCTTAACACCGGGGAGCTGTTTTTT.

This chain links TRBV19 with TRBJ2-7; the D gene is possibly TRBD1 (6 bases). This CDR3 comprises 14 residues. Germline V CDR1 and CDR2: LNHDA, SQIVND (reference sequence). V was shortened by 5 bases and J by 5 bases, with 16 bases between the two germline ends. CDR3 region: CASSLQQGSDEQYF. The CDR3 DNA reads TGTGCCAGTAGTCTTCAACAGGGTTCGGACGAGCAGTACTTC. The full variable domain, completed using reference TRBV19 and TRBJ2-7, is DGGITQSPKYLFRKEGQNVTLSCEQNLNHDAMYWYRQDPGQGLRLIYYSQIVNDFQKGDIAEGYSVSREKKESFPLTVTSAQKNPTAFYLCASSLQQGSDEQYFGPGTRLTVT.

The CDR3 spells CASSTGRSYGYTF. The DNA for the CDR3 is TGTGCCAGCAGTACGGGGCGCTCCTATGGCTACACCTTC. The V call is TRBV6-6, the J call TRBJ1-2, with D perhaps matching TRBD1 (5 bases). This CDR3 has 13 residues. Germline CDR1 is MNHNY and CDR2 is SVGAGI (reference sequence). V dropped 5 bases and J dropped 4 bases, with 11 bases sitting between them.

The V call is TRBV4-3, the J call TRBJ1-2; D is unclear. From germline, CDR1 is LGHNA and CDR2 YSLEER. With 0 bases removed from V and 0 bases from J, the gap between germline ends came to 5 bases. This CDR3 comprises 14 residues. The CDR3 DNA reads as TGCGCCAGCAGCCAAGAAGGCACTAACTATGGCTACACCTTC. Translated: CASSQEGTNYGYTF.

Here the CDR3 reads CASSFGGNYGYTF. The CDR3 nucleotides are TGTGCCAGCAGCTTCGGCGGAAACTATGGCTACACCTTC. The rearrangement uses TRBV5-4 and TRBJ1-2; D ambiguous. Germline CDR1 and CDR2: SGHNT and YYREEE (reference sequence). Trimming took 2 bases from V and 2 from J, leaving 7 bases between them. The CDR3 is made up of 13 amino acids.

J is TRBJ1-6 and V is TRBV7-2; D unresolved. The V end was cut by 5 bases, the J end by 4 bases, with 9 bases between. Germline V lookup: CDR1 SGHTA, CDR2 FQGNSA. This CDR3 is 14 amino acids long. In nucleotides, the CDR3 is TGTGCCAGCAGCCCAGCAGGATATAATTCACCCCTCCACTTT. Translated: CASSPAGYNSPLHF.

The chain joins TRBV30 to TRBJ1-5; tentative D call: TRBD1 (5 bases). Trimming pared 2 bases from V and 9 bases from J, leaving 11 bases between. This CDR3 comprises 12 residues. Germline V gives CDR1 GTSNPN, CDR2 SVGIG (reference sequence). The CDR3 region has the DNA TGTGCCTGGAGTCTAAACGGGGGGCCCCAGCATTTT. It is translated as CAWSLNGGPQHF.

The V and J genes are TRBV15 and TRBJ2-7, with no clear D. The V gene's germline CDR1 is LNHNV and CDR2 YYDKDF (reference sequence). The CDR3 totals 11 residues. Trimming took off 3 bases at V and 5 bases at J, with 5 bases between the two ends. CDR3 sequence (DNA): TGTGCCACCAGCAGTGTGAACGAGCAGTACTTC. Amino acids: CATSSVNEQYF.

This rearrangement joins TRBV29-1 to TRBJ1-2, with 8 bases fitting TRBD1. Germline CDR1 reads SQVTM; CDR2 reads ANQGSEA. V dropped 7 bases and J dropped 4; count of bases not matched to a gene: 11. The CDR3 consists of 14 residues. CDR3 sequence reads: CSGQGPGGGYGYTF. The CDR3 DNA is TGCAGCGGACAGGGGCCAGGGGGTGGCTATGGCTACACCTTC.